The rows below give T cell receptor beta chains drawn from one sample of a study of vaccination effects on CD4 cells after COVID-19. The antigens these receptors bind are not known. Sequencing was performed with immunoSEQ multiplex PCR; in TCRdb, only in-frame clones are kept and a portion is missing. This sample has 15,000 or so clones; around 70% occur once, and the top ten carry over 9%. Material: CD4+ T cells from PBMCs cultured with SARS-CoV-2 spike peptides, obtained after COVID-19 vaccination. The receptors here all came from a human donor who received a COVID-19 vaccine. Each CDR3 is given with its conserved first and last residue. The D gene is left open where the match is weak. A row's size may be missing; if present it is once, few, many or a size class.

TRBJ1-4,TRBV27,NA,NA,TGTGCCAGCGGCCGGCAGGGGCCATTTAATGAAAAACTGTTTTTT,CASGRQGPFNEKLFF
TRBJ2-1,TRBV15,NA,TRBD2,TGTGCCACCAGCAGAGCCCGTGCGGGAGGGTACAATGAGCAGTTCTTC,CATSRARAGGYNEQFF
TRBJ2-5,TRBV9,NA,TRBD2,TGTGCCAGCAGCGTAGAGTCCGGGAGGGGCGGGGAGACCCAGTACTTC,CASSVESGRGGETQYF
TRBJ1-4,TRBV15,NA,NA,TGTGCCACCAGCAGTGAGACAGCGCGTAATGAAAAACTGTTTTTT,CATSSETARNEKLFF
TRBJ2-7,TRBV7-2,NA,TRBD2,TGTGCCAGCAGCTTAGGTCGACTAGCGGGAGGCGCCGAGCAGTACTTC,CASSLGRLAGGAEQYF
TRBJ1-5,TRBV5-1,few,TRBD1,TGCGCCAGCAGCTTGCTCGGGACAGATGGCGAGCCCCAGCATTTT,CASSLLGTDGEPQHF
TRBJ1-2,TRBV6-5,NA,NA,TGTGCCACCTCTCCGGGGCTGGTTACGGGTGGCTACACCTTC,CATSPGLVTGGYTF
TRBJ1-1,TRBV7-8,NA,TRBD1,TGTGCCAGCAGCCGGAGGGCTACCTTGGGGACAGGGTTGGACACTGAAGCTTTCTTT,CASSRRATLGTGLDTEAFF
TRBJ2-4,TRBV6-2/TRBV6-3,once,TRBD2,TGTGCCAGCAGCCGATCTTCGGGGGGGCAGAACATTCAGTACTTC,CASSRSSGGQNIQYF
TRBJ2-7,TRBV21-1,NA,NA,TGTGCCAGCAGCTGCGAGCCAGGGGGCCCCAGGAACTACGAGCAGTACTTC,CASSCEPGGPRNYEQYF
TRBJ2-3,TRBV7-6,NA,TRBD2,TGTGCCAGCAGTCAAGCGGGGGCTAGCACAGATACGCAGTATTTT,CASSQAGASTDTQYF
TRBJ2-1,TRBV7-3,NA,NA,TGTGCCAGCAGCCCGGTCTTGGGGTACGGTGAGCAGTTCTTC,CASSPVLGYGEQFF
TRBJ2-3,TRBV7-8,NA,NA,TGTGCCAGCAGCTTAATTGACCCGCCAGATACGCAGTATTTT,CASSLIDPPDTQYF
TRBJ2-7,TRBV15,NA,NA,TGTGCCACCAGCAGGGAGCTTACCTACGAGCAGTACTTC,CATSRELTYEQYF
TRBJ1-3,TRBV15,few,NA,TGTGCCACCAGCTCCGGATCGACCGGAAACACCATATATTTT,CATSSGSTGNTIYF
TRBJ2-6,TRBV24-1,NA,NA,TGTGCCACCAGTGAGGGCTCTGGGGCCAACGTCCTGACTTTC,CATSEGSGANVLTF
TRBJ1-5,TRBV28,few,TRBD1,TGTGCCAGCAGTTCCGGGACAGGCCCAAATCAGCCCCAGCATTTT,CASSSGTGPNQPQHF
TRBJ2-5,TRBV6-2/TRBV6-3,NA,NA,TGTGCCAGCAGTTTCGGGGAGACCCAGTACTTC,CASSFGETQYF
TRBJ2-1,TRBV5-5,NA,NA,TGTGCCAGCAGCTTGCGATGGGCGAGGGATGATGAGCAGTTCTTC,CASSLRWARDDEQFF
TRBJ1-5,TRBV15,NA,NA,TGTGCCACCAGCAGAGGCAGGGAATCGGGCAATCAGCCCCAGCATTTT,CATSRGRESGNQPQHF
TRBJ1-6,TRBV10-3,NA,NA,TGTGCCATCAGTGGAGGGGCTAATTCACCCCTCCACTTT,CAISGGANSPLHF
TRBJ2-1,TRBV12-2,NA,NA,TGTGCAAGTCGCTTAGCCCTAACACCCCGTACGACAAATGAGCAGTTCTTC,CASRLALTPRTTNEQFF